The T cell receptor (beta chain) under discussion was sequenced for a study of radiation and T cells in renal cell carcinoma. TCRdb's copy holds only in-frame clones and misses some; the assay was immunoSEQ multiplex PCR. The sample includes roughly 100,000 clones, 70% to 85% of them seen just once. This CDR3 is 15 amino acids long. The germline gives CDR1 SGHVS, CDR2 FNYEAQ. Trimming removed 1 base from V and 4 bases from J; junction bases left unmatched: 6. This sample's time point: baseline pretreatment blood. Documented treatment: 15 Gy SBRT to primary tumor, nephrectomy 4 weeks later. This chain connects TRBV7-6 to TRBJ2-7; 8 bases map to TRBD2. Sequencing used blood, obtained from a patient whose treatment included radiotherapy and nephrectomy. The TCR sequence derives from a man aged 60 to 75 with renal cell carcinoma. This CDR3 is CASSLGGLGSYEQYF. DNA of the CDR3: TGTGCCAGCAGCTTAGGGGGACTAGGCTCTTACGAGCAGTACTTC.